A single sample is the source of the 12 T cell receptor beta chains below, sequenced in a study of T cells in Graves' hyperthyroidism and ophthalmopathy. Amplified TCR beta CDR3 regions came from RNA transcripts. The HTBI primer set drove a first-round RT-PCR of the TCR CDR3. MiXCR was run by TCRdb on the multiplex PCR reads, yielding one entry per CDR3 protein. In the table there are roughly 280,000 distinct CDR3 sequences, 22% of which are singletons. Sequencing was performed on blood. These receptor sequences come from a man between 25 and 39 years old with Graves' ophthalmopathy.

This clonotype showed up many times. The CDR3 nucleotides read TGTGCCAGCAGTCAACAAGGAGGGGTTACCACCTATGGCTACACCTTC. This encodes CASSQQGGVTTYGYTF. J is TRBJ1-2 and V is TRBV6-1, with a weak D call TRBD1 (5 bases). In germline, CDR1 is MNHNS, CDR2 SASEGT. V shed 5 bases and J shed 4 bases, with 20 bases lying between them. The CDR3 covers 16 residues.

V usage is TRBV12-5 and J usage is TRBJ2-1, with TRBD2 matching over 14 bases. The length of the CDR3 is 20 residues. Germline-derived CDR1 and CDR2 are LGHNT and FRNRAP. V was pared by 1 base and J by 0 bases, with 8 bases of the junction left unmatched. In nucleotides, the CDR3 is TGTGCTAGTGGTTTGGGATTTGGGACTAGCGGGAGTCTCTCCTACAATGAGCAGTTCTTC. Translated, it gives CASGLGFGTSGSLSYNEQFF.

The DNA of the CDR3 is TGTGCCAGCAGCTTAGGAGTAGGAAGGGAAGGTCAGCCCCAGCATTTT. Amino acid sequence: CASSLGVGREGQPQHF. This rearrangement joins TRBV7-9 to TRBJ1-5; D is unclear. CDR3 size: 16 residues. Germline V lookup: CDR1 SEHNR, CDR2 FQNEAQ (reference sequence). V lost 1 base, J lost 6 bases, and 16 bases lay in between. The entire variable domain, with the rest obtained from reference TRBV7-9 and TRBJ1-5, is as follows: DTGVSQNPRHKITKRGQNVTFRCDPISEHNRLYWYRQTLGQGPEFLTYFQNEAQLEKSRLLSDRFSAERPKGSFSTLEIQRTEQGDSAMYLCASSLGVGREGQPQHFGDGTRLSIL.

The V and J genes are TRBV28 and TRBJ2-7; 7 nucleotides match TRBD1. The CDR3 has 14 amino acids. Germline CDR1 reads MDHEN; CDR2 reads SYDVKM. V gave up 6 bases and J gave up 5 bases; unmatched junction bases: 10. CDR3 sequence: CASREQGFTHEQYF. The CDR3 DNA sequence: TGTGCCAGCAGGGAACAGGGGTTTACCCACGAGCAGTACTTC.

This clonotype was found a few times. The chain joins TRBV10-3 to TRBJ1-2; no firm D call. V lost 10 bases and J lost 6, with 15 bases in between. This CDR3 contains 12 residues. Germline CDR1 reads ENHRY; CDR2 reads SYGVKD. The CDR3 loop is CATKNNIDGYTF. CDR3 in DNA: TGTGCCACCAAAAACAATATTGATGGCTACACCTTC.

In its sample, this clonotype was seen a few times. The CDR3 DNA is TGTGCCTGGAGTCTACAGGGTAGCTATGGCTACACCTTC. Protein sequence: CAWSLQGSYGYTF. This chain links TRBV30 with TRBJ1-2, with D tentatively TRBD1 (6 bases). Germline CDR1 GTSNPN, CDR2 SVGIG (reference sequence). The CDR3 is made up of 13 amino acids. The V end lost 2 bases, the J end lost 4 bases, and 11 bases lay between the germline ends.

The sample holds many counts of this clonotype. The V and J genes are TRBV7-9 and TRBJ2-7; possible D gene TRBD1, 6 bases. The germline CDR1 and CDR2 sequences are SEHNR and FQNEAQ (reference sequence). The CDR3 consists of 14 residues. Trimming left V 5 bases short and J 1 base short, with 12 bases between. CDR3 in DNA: TGTGCCAGCAGCGCGACAGGTTCTTCCTACGAGCAGTACTTC. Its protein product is CASSATGSSYEQYF.

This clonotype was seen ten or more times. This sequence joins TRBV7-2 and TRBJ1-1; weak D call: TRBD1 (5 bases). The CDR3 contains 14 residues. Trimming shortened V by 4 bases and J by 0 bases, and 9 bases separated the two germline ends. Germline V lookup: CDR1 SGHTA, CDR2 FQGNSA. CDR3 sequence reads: CASSYRRMNTEAFF. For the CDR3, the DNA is TGTGCCAGCAGCTACAGGAGGATGAACACTGAAGCTTTCTTT.

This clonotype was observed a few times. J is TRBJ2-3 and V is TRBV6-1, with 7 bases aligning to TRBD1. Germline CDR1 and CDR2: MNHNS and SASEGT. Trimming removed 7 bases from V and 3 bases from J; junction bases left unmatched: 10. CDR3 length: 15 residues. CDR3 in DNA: TGTGCCAGCACCAGAATGGGGACAGCAACAGATACGCAGTATTTT. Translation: CASTRMGTATDTQYF.

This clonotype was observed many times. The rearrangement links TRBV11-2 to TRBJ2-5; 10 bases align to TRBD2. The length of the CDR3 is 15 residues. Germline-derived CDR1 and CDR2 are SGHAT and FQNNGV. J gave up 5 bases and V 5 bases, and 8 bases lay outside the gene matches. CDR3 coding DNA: TGTGCCAGCAGCCGAGCGGGAGGGCCGGTTGAGACCCAGTACTTC. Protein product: CASSRAGGPVETQYF.

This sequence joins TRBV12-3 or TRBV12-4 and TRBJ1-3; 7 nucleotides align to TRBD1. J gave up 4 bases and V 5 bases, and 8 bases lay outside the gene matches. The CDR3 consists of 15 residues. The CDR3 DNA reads TGTGCCAGCAGTGCCAACAGGGGCGGCGGAAACACCATATATTTT. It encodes CASSANRGGGNTIYF.

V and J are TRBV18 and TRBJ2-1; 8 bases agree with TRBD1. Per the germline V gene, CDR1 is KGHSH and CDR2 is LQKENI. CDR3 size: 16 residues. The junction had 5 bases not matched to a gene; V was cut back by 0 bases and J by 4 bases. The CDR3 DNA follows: TGTGCCAGCTCACCACCGAGGGACAGGAGTTACAATGAGCAGTTCTTC. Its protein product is CASSPPRDRSYNEQFF.